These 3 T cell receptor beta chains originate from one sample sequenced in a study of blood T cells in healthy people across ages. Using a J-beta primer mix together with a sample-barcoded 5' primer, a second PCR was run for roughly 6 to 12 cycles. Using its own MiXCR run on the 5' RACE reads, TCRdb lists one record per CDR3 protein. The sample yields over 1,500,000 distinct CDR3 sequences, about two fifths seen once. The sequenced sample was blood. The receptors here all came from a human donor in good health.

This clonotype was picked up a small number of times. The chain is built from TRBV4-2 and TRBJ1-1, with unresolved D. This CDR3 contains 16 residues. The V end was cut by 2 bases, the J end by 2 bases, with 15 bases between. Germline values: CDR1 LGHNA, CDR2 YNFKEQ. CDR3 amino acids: CASSQRSQTGNTEAFF. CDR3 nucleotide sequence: TGTGCCAGCAGCCAAAGATCGCAAACCGGTAACACTGAAGCTTTCTTT.

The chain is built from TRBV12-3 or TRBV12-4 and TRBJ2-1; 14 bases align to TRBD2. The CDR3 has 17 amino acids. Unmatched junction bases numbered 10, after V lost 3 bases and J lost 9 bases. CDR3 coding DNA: TGTGCCAGCAGTTTGGGACTAGCGGGGGTATTAAGGGGTGAGCAGTTCTTC. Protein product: CASSLGLAGVLRGEQFF.

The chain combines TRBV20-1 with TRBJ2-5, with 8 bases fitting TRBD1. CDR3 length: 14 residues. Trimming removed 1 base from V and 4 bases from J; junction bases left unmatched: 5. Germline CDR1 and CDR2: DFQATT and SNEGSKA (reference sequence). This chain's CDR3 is CSARAGGMRETQYF. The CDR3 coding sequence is TGCAGTGCTAGAGCAGGGGGCATGAGAGAGACCCAGTACTTC.